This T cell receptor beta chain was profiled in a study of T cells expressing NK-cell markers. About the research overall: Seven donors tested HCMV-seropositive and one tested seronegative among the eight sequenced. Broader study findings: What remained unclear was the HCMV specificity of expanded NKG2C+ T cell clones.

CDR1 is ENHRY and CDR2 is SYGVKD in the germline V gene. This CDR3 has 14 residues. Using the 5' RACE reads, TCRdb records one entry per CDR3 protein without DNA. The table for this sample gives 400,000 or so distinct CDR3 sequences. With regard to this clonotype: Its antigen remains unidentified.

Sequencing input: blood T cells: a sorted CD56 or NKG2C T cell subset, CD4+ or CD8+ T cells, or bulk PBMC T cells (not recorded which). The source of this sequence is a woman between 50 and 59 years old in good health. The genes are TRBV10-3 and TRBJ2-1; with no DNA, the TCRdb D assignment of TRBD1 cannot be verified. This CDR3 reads CAIKTTGIYNEQFF.